The rows below give T cell receptor beta chains drawn from one sample of a study of T cells expressing NK-cell markers. TCRdb re-called the 5' RACE reads; one entry per CDR3 protein, DNA not given. The specimen's table records about 550,000 distinct CDR3 sequences. The sequenced material came from blood T cells: a sorted CD56 or NKG2C T cell subset, CD4+ or CD8+ T cells, or bulk PBMC T cells (not recorded which). Receptor source: a man aged 18 to 29 in good health. The CDR3 runs from the conserved cysteine through the conserved F or W.

v_gene: TRBV5-6
j_gene: TRBJ2-5
CDR3aa: CASSLIGRGKETQYF

v_gene: TRBV12-3/TRBV12-4
j_gene: TRBJ2-5
CDR3aa: CASSPDRASETQYF

v_gene: TRBV12-3/TRBV12-4
j_gene: TRBJ2-1
CDR3aa: CASSSNVHTYNEQFF

v_gene: TRBV25-1
j_gene: TRBJ2-2
CDR3aa: CASSGLDRELFF

v_gene: TRBV20-1
j_gene: TRBJ2-1
CDR3aa: CSASPVNEQFF

v_gene: TRBV7-2
j_gene: TRBJ2-1
CDR3aa: CASGPRDSGPATQFF

v_gene: TRBV12-3/TRBV12-4
j_gene: TRBJ2-3
CDR3aa: CASRGVTHTDTQYF

v_gene: TRBV2
j_gene: TRBJ2-5
CDR3aa: CASSEALPDGQETQYF

v_gene: TRBV4-1
j_gene: TRBJ2-1
CDR3aa: CASSQYSGTSYNEQFF

v_gene: TRBV12-3/TRBV12-4
j_gene: TRBJ2-3
CDR3aa: CASSSPLSRSTDTQYF